This T cell receptor beta chain was profiled in a study of Ad26.COV2.S vaccination and SARS-CoV-2 variants. About the research overall: As a participant in COV1001, the donor was in the Ad26.COV2.S trial arm.

As to this clone: Its antigen is unidentified.

This CDR3 comprises 17 residues. The trim removed 0 bases at V and 8 bases at J, leaving 12 bases unmatched. CDR1 is SGHTA and CDR2 is FQGNSA in the germline V gene. Study results and limitations: Marked by substantial breadth, spike-specific CD8+ and CD4+ T cell responses were reportedly seen after vaccination.

Assay: immunoSEQ multiplex PCR; the TCRdb copy retains only in-frame clones and omits some. The profile covers 440,000 or so clones, with around 92% appearing a single time and around 1.7% taken by the ten largest. The treatment denotes: over 15 received Ad26.COV2.S at low or high dose, single or two shots; a few received placebo; per-sample allocation not given. Day 63 after the first injection of vaccine or placebo was the sampling time. V usage is TRBV7-2 and J usage is TRBJ1-5; TRBD1 matches 8 bases. The material sequenced was peripheral blood, taken in a trial of Ad26.COV2.S vaccine versus placebo. The receptor was isolated from a person between 18 and 59 years old who received the Ad26.COV2.S COVID-19 vaccine or a placebo. CDR3 in amino acids: CASSLARQGFVMKPQHF. CDR3 coding DNA: TGTGCCAGCAGCTTAGCGCGACAGGGGTTTGTTATGAAGCCCCAGCATTTT.